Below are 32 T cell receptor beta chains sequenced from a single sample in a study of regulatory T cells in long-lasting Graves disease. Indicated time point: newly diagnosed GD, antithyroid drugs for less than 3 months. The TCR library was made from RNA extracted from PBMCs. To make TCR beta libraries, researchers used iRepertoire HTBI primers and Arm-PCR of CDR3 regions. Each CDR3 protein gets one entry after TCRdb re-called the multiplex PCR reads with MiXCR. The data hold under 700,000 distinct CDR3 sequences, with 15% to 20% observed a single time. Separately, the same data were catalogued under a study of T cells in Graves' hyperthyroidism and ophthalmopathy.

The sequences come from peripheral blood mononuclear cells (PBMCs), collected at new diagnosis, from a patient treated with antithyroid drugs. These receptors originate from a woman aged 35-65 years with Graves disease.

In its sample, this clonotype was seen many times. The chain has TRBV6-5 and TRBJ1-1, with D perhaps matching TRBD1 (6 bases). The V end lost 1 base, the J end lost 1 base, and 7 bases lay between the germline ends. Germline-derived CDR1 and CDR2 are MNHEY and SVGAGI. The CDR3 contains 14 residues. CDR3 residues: CASSYLQGNTEAFF. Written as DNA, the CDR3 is TGTGCCAGCAGTTACTTACAGGGGAACACTGAAGCTTTCTTT.

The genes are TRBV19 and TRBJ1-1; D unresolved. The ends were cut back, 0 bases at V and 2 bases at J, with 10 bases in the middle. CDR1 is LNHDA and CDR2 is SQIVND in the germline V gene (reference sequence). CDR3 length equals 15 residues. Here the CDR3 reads CASSIDLDINTEAFF. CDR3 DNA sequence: TGTGCCAGTAGTATAGATCTTGACATAAACACTGAAGCTTTCTTT.

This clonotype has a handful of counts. The CDR3, as DNA: TGTGCCAGCAGCCCAGCGACAGGGGATACCGGGGAGCTGTTTTTT. Translating it yields CASSPATGDTGELFF. The V gene is TRBV7-3, the J gene TRBJ2-2; TRBD1 matches at 8 bases. The CDR3 has 15 residues. The V gene end was trimmed by 5 bases and the J gene end by 5 bases; junction bases not matched to a gene: 7. CDR1 is SGHTA, CDR2 FQGTGA, per germline. Full variable domain (outside the CDR3, taken from reference TRBV7-3 and TRBJ2-2): GAGVSQTPSNKVTEKGKYVELRCDPISGHTALYWYRQSLGQGPEFLIYFQGTGAADDSGLPNDRFFAVRPEGSVSTLKIQRTERGDSAVYLCASSPATGDTGELFFGEGSRLTVL.

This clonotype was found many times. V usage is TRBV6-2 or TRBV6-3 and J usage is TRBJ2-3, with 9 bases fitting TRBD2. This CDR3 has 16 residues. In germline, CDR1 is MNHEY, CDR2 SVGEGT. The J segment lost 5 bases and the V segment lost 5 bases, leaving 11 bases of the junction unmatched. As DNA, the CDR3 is TGTGCCAGCAGTCTGAAGCGGGGGGTCCTGAGAGATACGCAGTATTTT. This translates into CASSLKRGVLRDTQYF.

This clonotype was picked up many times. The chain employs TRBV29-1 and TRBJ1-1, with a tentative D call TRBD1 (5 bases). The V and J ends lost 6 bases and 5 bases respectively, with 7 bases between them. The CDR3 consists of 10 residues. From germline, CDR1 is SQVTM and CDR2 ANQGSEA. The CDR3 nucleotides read TGCAGCGTAAGACAGACTGAAGCTTTCTTT. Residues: CSVRQTEAFF.

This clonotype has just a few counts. CDR3 in DNA: TGCGCCAGCAGCTTGGGGGCCGGGAGCATGAACACTGAAGCTTTCTTT. Its translation is CASSLGAGSMNTEAFF. J is TRBJ1-1 and V is TRBV5-1; D uncertain. V was shortened by 0 bases and J by 0 bases, with 12 bases between the two germline ends. Germline V gene sequence: CDR1 SGHRS, CDR2 YFSETQ. This CDR3 is built from 16 residues.

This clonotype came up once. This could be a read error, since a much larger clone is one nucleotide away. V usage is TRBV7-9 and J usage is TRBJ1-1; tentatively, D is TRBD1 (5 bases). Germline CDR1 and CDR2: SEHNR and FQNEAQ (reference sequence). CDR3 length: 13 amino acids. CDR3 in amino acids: CASQTAGNTEASF. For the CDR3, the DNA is TGTGCCAGCCAGACAGCGGGGAACACTGAAGCTTCCTTT.

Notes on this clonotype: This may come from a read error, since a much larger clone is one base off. The chain's CDR3 is CASRLVRAHQPQHF. The CDR3 bases are TGTGCCAGCAGACTGGTCAGGGCCCATCAGCCCCAGCATTTT. The chain employs TRBV28 and TRBJ1-5; D perhaps matches TRBD1 (5 bases). Between the trimmed V and J ends, which lost 6 bases and 5 bases, there was a span of 14 bases. The V gene's germline CDR1 is MDHEN and CDR2 SYDVKM. The CDR3 extends over 14 amino acids.

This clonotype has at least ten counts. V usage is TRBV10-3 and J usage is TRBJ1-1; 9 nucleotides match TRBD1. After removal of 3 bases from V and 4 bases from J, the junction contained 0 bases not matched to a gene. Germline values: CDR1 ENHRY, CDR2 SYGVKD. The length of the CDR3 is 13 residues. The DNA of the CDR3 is TGTGCCATCAGTGAACAGGGGGCCACTGAAGCTTTCTTT. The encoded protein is CAISEQGATEAFF.

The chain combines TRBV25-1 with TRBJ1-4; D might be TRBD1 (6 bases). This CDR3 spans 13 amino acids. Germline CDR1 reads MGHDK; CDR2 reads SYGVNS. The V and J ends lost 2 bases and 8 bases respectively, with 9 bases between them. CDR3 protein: CASSEGGREKLFF. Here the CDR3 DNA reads TGTGCCAGCAGTGAAGGGGGCCGGGAAAAACTGTTTTTT.

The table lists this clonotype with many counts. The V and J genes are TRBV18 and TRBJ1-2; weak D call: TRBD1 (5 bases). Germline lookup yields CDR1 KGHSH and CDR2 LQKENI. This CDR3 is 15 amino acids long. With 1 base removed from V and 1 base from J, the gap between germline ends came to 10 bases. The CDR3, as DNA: TGTGCCAGCTCACCACAGGGACCGCGTAACTATGGCTACACCTTC. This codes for CASSPQGPRNYGYTF.

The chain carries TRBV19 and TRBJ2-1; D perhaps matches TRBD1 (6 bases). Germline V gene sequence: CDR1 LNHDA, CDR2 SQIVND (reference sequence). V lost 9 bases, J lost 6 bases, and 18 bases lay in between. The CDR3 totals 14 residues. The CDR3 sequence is CASSSGEAGNEQFF. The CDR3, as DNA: TGTGCCAGCTCGTCAGGGGAAGCAGGCAATGAGCAGTTCTTC.

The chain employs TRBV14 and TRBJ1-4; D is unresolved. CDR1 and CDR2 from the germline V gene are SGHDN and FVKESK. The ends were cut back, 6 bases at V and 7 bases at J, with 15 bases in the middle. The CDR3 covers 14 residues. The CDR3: CASSRVGLSEKLFF. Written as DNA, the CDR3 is TGTGCCAGCAGTAGGGTTGGGTTAAGTGAAAAACTGTTTTTT. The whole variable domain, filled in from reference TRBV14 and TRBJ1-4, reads EAGVTQFPSHSVIEKGQTVTLRCDPISGHDNLYWYRRVMGKEIKFLLHFVKESKQDESGMPNNRFLAERTGGTYSTLKVQPAELEDSGVYFCASSRVGLSEKLFFGSGTQLSVL.

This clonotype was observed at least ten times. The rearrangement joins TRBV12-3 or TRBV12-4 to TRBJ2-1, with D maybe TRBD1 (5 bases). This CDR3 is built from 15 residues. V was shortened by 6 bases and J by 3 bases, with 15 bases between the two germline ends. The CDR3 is CASSSSDTNYNEQFF. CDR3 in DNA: TGTGCCAGCAGCTCCTCGGACACCAACTACAATGAGCAGTTCTTC.

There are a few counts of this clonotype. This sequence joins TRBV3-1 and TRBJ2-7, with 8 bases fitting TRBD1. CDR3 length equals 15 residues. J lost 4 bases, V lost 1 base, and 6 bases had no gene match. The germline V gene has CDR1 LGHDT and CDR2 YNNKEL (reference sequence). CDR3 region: CASSQAGGLTYEQYF. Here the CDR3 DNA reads TGTGCCAGCAGCCAAGCAGGGGGCCTTACTTACGAGCAGTACTTC.

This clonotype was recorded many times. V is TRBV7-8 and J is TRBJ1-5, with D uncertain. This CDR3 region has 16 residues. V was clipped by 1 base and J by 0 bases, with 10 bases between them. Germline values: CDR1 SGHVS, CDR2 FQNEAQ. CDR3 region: CASSLEPGYSNQPQHF. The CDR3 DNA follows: TGTGCCAGCAGCTTAGAGCCAGGTTATAGCAATCAGCCCCAGCATTTT.

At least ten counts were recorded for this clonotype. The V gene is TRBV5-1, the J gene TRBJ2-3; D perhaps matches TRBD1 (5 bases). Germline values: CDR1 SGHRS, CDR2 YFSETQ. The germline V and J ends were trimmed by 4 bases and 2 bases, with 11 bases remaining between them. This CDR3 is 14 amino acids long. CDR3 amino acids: CASSPRQTTDTQYF. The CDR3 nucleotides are TGCGCCAGCAGCCCTAGACAGACCACAGATACGCAGTATTTT.

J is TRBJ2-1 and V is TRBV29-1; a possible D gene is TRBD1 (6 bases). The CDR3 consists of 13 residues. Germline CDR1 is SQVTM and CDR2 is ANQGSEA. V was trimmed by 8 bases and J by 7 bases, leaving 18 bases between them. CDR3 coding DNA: TGCAGCTTCTACGACAGGAAACTAAATGAGCAGTTCTTC. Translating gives CSFYDRKLNEQFF.

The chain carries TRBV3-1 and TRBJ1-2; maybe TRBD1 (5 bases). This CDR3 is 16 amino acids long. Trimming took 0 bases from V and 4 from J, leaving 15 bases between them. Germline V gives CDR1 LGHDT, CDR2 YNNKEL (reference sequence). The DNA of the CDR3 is TGTGCCAGCAGCCAAGATTCTTACGGGACCGTCTATGGCTACACCTTC. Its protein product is CASSQDSYGTVYGYTF.

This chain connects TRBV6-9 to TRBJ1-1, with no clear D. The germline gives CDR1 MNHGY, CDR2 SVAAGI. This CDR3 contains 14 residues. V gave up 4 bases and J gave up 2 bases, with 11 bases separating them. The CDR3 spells CASSWARFNTEAFF. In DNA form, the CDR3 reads TGTGCCAGCAGTTGGGCCAGATTTAACACTGAAGCTTTCTTT.

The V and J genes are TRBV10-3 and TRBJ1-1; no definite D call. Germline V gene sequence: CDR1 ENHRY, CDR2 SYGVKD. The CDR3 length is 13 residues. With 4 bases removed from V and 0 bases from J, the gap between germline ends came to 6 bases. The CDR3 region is CAISVVLNTEAFF. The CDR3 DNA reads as TGTGCCATCAGTGTAGTATTGAACACTGAAGCTTTCTTT.

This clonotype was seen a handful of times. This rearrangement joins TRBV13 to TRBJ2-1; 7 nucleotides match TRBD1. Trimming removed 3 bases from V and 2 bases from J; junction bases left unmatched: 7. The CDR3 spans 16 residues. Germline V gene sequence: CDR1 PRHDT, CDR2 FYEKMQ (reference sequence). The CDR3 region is CASSFPQGPTYNEQFF. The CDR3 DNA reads TGTGCCAGCAGCTTCCCACAGGGGCCTACCTACAATGAGCAGTTCTTC.

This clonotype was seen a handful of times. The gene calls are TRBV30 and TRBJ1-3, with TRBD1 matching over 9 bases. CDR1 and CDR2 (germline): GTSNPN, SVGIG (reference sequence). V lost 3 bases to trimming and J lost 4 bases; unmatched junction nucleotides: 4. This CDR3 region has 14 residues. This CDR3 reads CAWSRTGDGNTIYF. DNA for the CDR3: TGTGCCTGGAGCCGGACAGGGGACGGAAACACCATATATTTT.

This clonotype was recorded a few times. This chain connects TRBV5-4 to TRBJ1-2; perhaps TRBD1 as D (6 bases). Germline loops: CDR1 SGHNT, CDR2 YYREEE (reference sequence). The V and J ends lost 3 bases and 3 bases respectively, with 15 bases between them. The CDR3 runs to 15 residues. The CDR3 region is CASSSPGDKYYGYTF. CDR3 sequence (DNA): TGTGCCAGCAGCTCACCGGGGGACAAGTACTATGGCTACACCTTC.

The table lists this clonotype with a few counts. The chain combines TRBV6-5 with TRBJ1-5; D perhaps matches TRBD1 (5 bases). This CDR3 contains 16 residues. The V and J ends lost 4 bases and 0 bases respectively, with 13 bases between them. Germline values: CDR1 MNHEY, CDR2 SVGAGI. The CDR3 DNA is TGTGCCAGCAGTTTATCCGGGACGGCTAGCAATCAGCCCCAGCATTTT. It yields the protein CASSLSGTASNQPQHF.

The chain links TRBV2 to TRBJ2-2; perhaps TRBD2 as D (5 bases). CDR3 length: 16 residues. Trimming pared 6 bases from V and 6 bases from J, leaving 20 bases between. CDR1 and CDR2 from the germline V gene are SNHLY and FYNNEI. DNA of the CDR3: TGTGCCAGCAGCCTTAGCGCCGACCGCCCCCCCGGGGAGCTGTTTTTT. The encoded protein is CASSLSADRPPGELFF.

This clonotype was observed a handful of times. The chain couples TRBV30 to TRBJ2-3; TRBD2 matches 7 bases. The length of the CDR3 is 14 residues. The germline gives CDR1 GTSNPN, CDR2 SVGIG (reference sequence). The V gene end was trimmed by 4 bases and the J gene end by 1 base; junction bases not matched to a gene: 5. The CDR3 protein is CAWTAGVRTDTQYF. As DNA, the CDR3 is TGTGCCTGGACTGCGGGGGTGCGCACAGATACGCAGTATTTT.

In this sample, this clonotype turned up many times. DNA of the CDR3: TGTGCCACCAGCAGGGCGGGACTTCCCGACCACGAGCAGTACTTC. Protein product: CATSRAGLPDHEQYF. The chain recombines TRBV15 with TRBJ2-7; tentative D call: TRBD2 (6 bases). Germline CDR1 LNHNV, CDR2 YYDKDF (reference sequence). CDR3 length: 15 amino acids. Trimming cost V 3 bases and J 5 bases, with 17 bases left between them.

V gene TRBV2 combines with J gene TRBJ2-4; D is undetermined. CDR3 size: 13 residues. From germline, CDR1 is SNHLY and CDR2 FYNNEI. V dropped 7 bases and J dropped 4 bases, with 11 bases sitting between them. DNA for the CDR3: TGTGCCAGCAACGAACTCGTAAAAAACATTCAGTACTTC. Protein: CASNELVKNIQYF. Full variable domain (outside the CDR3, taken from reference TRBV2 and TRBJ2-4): EPEVTQTPSHQVTQMGQEVILRCVPISNHLYFYWYRQILGQKVEFLVSFYNNEISEKSEIFDDQFSVERPDGSNFTLKIRSTKLEDSAMYFCASNELVKNIQYFGAGTRLSVL.

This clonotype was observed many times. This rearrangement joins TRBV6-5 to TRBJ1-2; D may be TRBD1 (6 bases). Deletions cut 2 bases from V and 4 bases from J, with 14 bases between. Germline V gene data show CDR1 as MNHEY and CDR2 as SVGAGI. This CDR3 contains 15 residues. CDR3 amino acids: CASSYMRGEAYGYTF. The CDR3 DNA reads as TGTGCCAGCAGTTACATGAGGGGGGAGGCCTATGGCTACACCTTC.

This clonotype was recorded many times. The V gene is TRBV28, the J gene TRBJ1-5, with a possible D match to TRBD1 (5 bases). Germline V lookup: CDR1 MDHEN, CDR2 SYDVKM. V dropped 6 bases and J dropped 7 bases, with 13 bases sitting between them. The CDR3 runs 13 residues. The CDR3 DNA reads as TGTGCCAGCAGCCTAGGGGTCAGGCAGCCCCAGCATTTT. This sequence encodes CASSLGVRQPQHF.

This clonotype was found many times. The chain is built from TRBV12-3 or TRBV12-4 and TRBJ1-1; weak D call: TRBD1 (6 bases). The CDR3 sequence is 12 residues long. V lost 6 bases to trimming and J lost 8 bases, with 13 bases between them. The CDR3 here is CASRITGMEAFF. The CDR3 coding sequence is TGTGCCAGCAGGATAACAGGGATGGAAGCTTTCTTT.